Sequencing of this TCR beta chain was carried out in a study of blood T cell repertoires in COVID-19. In the study overall: The study drew acute and convalescent COVID-19 samples from the United States, Italy and Spain. PBMCs, B-cell-depleted T cells, or T cells were the source of the cDNA or gDNA that made up the material.

Trimming at V came to 3 bases and at J to 1 base, leaving 9 bases not matched to a gene. The CDR3 runs 17 residues. Germline-derived CDR1 and CDR2 are SEHNR and FQNEAQ (reference sequence). Authors' processing steps: Cell counts per sample came from amplifying reference gene primers. The data were produced by immunoSEQ multiplex PCR, yet TCRdb's version contains in-frame clones alone and is incomplete. V, J and clone size were drawn from that table, and D and trimming were deduced from the DNA. The repertoire holds about 37,000 clones, with approximately 88% as singletons. The sequence came from a human donor in a cohort sampled during active COVID-19. Material for sequencing was peripheral blood. This chain links TRBV7-9 with TRBJ2-3; 8 positions match TRBD1. This chain's CDR3 is CASSLGLGQVGTDTQYF. The CDR3 nucleotides are TGTGCCAGCAGCTTGGGACTGGGACAGGTTGGCACAGATACGCAGTATTTT.